These 32 T cell receptor beta chains were sequenced from one sample in a study of monozygotic twins with inflammatory bowel disease. TCRdb reworked the 5' RACE reads into one entry per CDR3 protein, no DNA. This table lists about 300,000 distinct CDR3 sequences. The sequenced material came from blood. These receptors all come from a human donor with ulcerative colitis or Crohn's disease, or a healthy co-twin of an affected twin (not recorded which).

The chain recombines TRBV29-1 with TRBJ2-7; the TCRdb call, TRBD2, lacks DNA for checking. The germline CDR1 and CDR2 sequences are SQVTM and ANQGSEA. The CDR3 covers 15 residues. The CDR3 protein is CSVGSVAATSYEQYF.

The chain links TRBV28 to TRBJ1-5. The CDR3 contains 13 residues. Germline V gene lookup returns CDR1 MDHEN and CDR2 SYDVKM. CDR3 residues: CASSLITSEAQHF.

This rearrangement joins TRBV7-9 to TRBJ1-2. The CDR3 contains 12 residues. Per germline, CDR1 SEHNR and CDR2 FQNEAQ (reference sequence). This CDR3 reads CASSWTEFGYTF.

V and J are TRBV29-1 and TRBJ2-7; TCRdb indicates TRBD1, and absent DNA this call remains unverified. This CDR3 is built from 12 residues. Germline V gene lookup returns CDR1 SQVTM and CDR2 ANQGSEA. This CDR3 reads CSVERGTYEQYF.

The J gene is TRBJ2-7, the V gene TRBV20-1; TCRdb reports TRBD2, a call that lacks DNA to check it against. Germline V CDR1 and CDR2: DFQATT, SNEGSKA (reference sequence). CDR3 length: 13 residues. The CDR3 is CSAPLAGGHEQYF.

The chain carries TRBV6-2 or TRBV6-3 and TRBJ1-1. From germline, CDR1 is MNHEY and CDR2 SVGEGT. CDR3 length: 17 residues. CDR3 in amino acids: CASSYNGGGLANTEAFF.

CDR3 residues: CATSDRNYGYTF. The chain is built from TRBV5-1 and TRBJ1-2; the D gene TCRdb calls, TRBD1, cannot be checked with no DNA. The germline V gene encodes CDR1 SGHRS and CDR2 YFSETQ. The CDR3 covers 12 residues. The full variable domain, completed using reference TRBV5-1 and TRBJ1-2, is KAGVTQTPRYLIKTRGQQVTLSCSPISGHRSVSWYQQTPGQGLQFLFEYFSETQRNKGNFPGRFSGRQFSNSRSEMNVSTLELGDSALYLCATSDRNYGYTFGSGTRLTVV.

This chain uses TRBV12-3 or TRBV12-4 with TRBJ2-7; TCRdb proposes TRBD1, but this gene call is untestable without DNA. This CDR3 comprises 16 residues. The CDR3 spells CASSISWGGATYEQYF.

The V call is TRBV4-3, the J call TRBJ2-1; the D call of TRBD2 rests on TCRdb alone, since no DNA is present to check it. The CDR3 has 15 residues. The germline CDR1 and CDR2 sequences are LGHNA and YSLEER. This CDR3 is CASSQATSGNNEQFF.

The J gene is TRBJ1-3, the V gene TRBV28. This CDR3 is built from 18 residues. Germline CDR1 is MDHEN and CDR2 is SYDVKM. The CDR3 reads CASSLSSLAGSSGNTIYF.

The V and J genes are TRBV15 and TRBJ2-7; TCRdb selects TRBD2, and the lack of DNA leaves this call unchecked. Germline lookup yields CDR1 LNHNV and CDR2 YYDKDF (reference sequence). The CDR3 spans 16 residues. CDR3 sequence reads: CATSRKTSGSSYEQYF.

The chain is built from TRBV7-2 and TRBJ2-1; lacking DNA, the TRBD1 call made by TCRdb goes unchecked. This CDR3 has 16 residues. Germline-derived CDR1 and CDR2 are SGHTA and FQGNSA. The chain's CDR3 is CASSNRGGSSYNEQFF.

CDR3 sequence reads: CSAIPGQGGINQPQHF. The V gene is TRBV20-1, the J gene TRBJ1-5; TCRdb selects TRBD1, and the lack of DNA leaves this call unchecked. Germline V gives CDR1 DFQATT, CDR2 SNEGSKA (reference sequence). The CDR3 has 16 residues.

This sequence joins TRBV19 and TRBJ1-5; TCRdb reports TRBD1, a call that lacks DNA to check it against. Germline V gene data show CDR1 as LNHDA and CDR2 as SQIVND (reference sequence). The CDR3 spans 14 residues. CDR3 amino acids: CASSPGQSNQPQHF.

The chain carries TRBV18 and TRBJ2-1; TCRdb reports TRBD2, a call that lacks DNA to check it against. The CDR3 spans 16 residues. Germline V lookup: CDR1 KGHSH, CDR2 LQKENI. The CDR3 region is CASSPPTSGRINEQFF. The variable domain in full, with the rest retrieved from reference TRBV18 and TRBJ2-1, is NAGVMQNPRHLVRRRGQEARLRCSPMKGHSHVYWYRQLPEEGLKFMVYLQKENIIDESGMPKERFSAEFPKEGPSILRIQQVVRGDSAAYFCASSPPTSGRINEQFFGPGTRLTVL.

The J gene is TRBJ1-4, the V gene TRBV12-3 or TRBV12-4. The CDR3 extends over 14 amino acids. The CDR3 reads CASSTGSRREKLFF.

The J gene is TRBJ2-7, the V gene TRBV14; the TCRdb D gene call, TRBD2, has no DNA to confirm it. This CDR3 comprises 16 residues. Germline loops: CDR1 SGHDN, CDR2 FVKESK. The chain's CDR3 is CASSQGLAGGPYEQYF.

The V gene is TRBV6-1, the J gene TRBJ2-7; TCRdb's D gene call, TRBD2, goes unchecked for lack of DNA. The V gene's germline CDR1 is MNHNS and CDR2 SASEGT. The CDR3 has 14 amino acids. This CDR3 is CASSRMTSPREQYF.

The chain is built from TRBV11-3 and TRBJ2-2; TCRdb designates TRBD1, a call that cannot be tested without DNA. CDR1 is SGHNT, CDR2 YENEEA, per germline. There are 14 residues in the CDR3. The chain's CDR3 is CASSPGTLSGELFF.

The chain links TRBV20-1 to TRBJ1-5; TCRdb names TRBD1, which stays unverified in the absence of DNA. This CDR3 comprises 13 residues. CDR1 is DFQATT, CDR2 SNEGSKA, per germline (reference sequence). This chain's CDR3 is CSARDLTVRPQHF.

The chain uses TRBV6-1 and TRBJ1-5; TCRdb designates TRBD1, a call that cannot be tested without DNA. Germline CDR1 reads MNHNS; CDR2 reads SASEGT. This CDR3 is built from 16 residues. CDR3 in amino acids: CASKPQGARGNQPQHF.

This sequence joins TRBV18 and TRBJ1-5. The CDR3 contains 14 residues. Germline-derived CDR1 and CDR2 are KGHSH and LQKENI. This chain's CDR3 is CASSPTGVGQPQHF.

The rearrangement uses TRBV25-1 and TRBJ2-3; TCRdb's D call, TRBD2, is unchecked because there is no DNA. Germline V gene data show CDR1 as MGHDK and CDR2 as SYGVNS. The CDR3 has 13 residues. CDR3 protein: CASSDQGRATQYF.

The rearrangement uses TRBV29-1 and TRBJ1-1; the TRBD1 assignment by TCRdb is unverifiable without DNA. The germline gives CDR1 SQVTM, CDR2 ANQGSEA. This CDR3 has 13 amino acids. This CDR3 reads CSANRERDTEAFF.

The chain carries TRBV5-1 and TRBJ2-1; no DNA is available, so the TRBD1 call from TCRdb remains unchecked. The CDR3 has 14 residues. Germline values: CDR1 SGHRS, CDR2 YFSETQ. CDR3: CASSRESSYNEQFF.

This chain connects TRBV10-2 to TRBJ1-1; TCRdb returns TRBD1, unconfirmable since there is no DNA. The CDR3 contains 14 residues. CDR1 is WSHSY, CDR2 SAAADI, per germline. The chain's CDR3 is CATRTSRGNTEAFF.

The genes are TRBV24-1 and TRBJ2-5; TCRdb's D call of TRBD1 is untestable without DNA. CDR1 and CDR2 (germline): KGHDR, SFDVKD. The CDR3 spans 16 residues. The CDR3 loop reads CATSDPIAGVGETQYF.

The chain's CDR3 is CASSLSRGGTYNSPLHF. The J gene is TRBJ1-6, the V gene TRBV7-9. The CDR3 sequence is 17 residues long. Germline loops: CDR1 SEHNR, CDR2 FQNEAQ (reference sequence).

This chain links TRBV11-2 with TRBJ2-2; without DNA, the TCRdb call of TRBD2 cannot be checked. The CDR3 is 13 amino acids. Germline lookup yields CDR1 SGHAT and CDR2 FQNNGV. This CDR3 reads CASSLRVDGDLFF.

The chain employs TRBV11-2 and TRBJ2-7; the D gene TCRdb calls, TRBD2, cannot be checked with no DNA. The CDR3 spans 21 residues. Per germline, CDR1 SGHAT and CDR2 FQNNGV. CDR3 region: CASSAYTRVEDSGSALYEQYF.

The chain carries TRBV3-1 and TRBJ2-5; the TCRdb D gene call, TRBD2, has no DNA to confirm it. CDR1 and CDR2 from the germline V gene are LGHDT and YNNKEL (reference sequence). The CDR3 length is 12 residues. This CDR3 is CASSHAGETQYF.

V usage is TRBV6-1 and J usage is TRBJ2-5; TCRdb's D call, TRBD2, is unchecked because there is no DNA. Germline V gene data show CDR1 as MNHNS and CDR2 as SASEGT. The CDR3 loop spans 13 amino acids. The CDR3 loop reads CASSGGRVETQYF.